The 4 T cell receptor beta chains given below trace back to one sample, sequenced in a study of T cells in Graves' hyperthyroidism and ophthalmopathy. RNA transcripts gave rise to amplified TCR beta CDR3 regions. The HTBI primer set drove a first-round RT-PCR of the TCR CDR3. One entry per CDR3 protein, called by TCRdb with MiXCR from the multiplex PCR reads. The repertoire has about 570,000 distinct CDR3 sequences, roughly 46% of them found once; the top ten carry 15% to 20%. Sample: peripheral blood or thyroid tissue (not recorded which). The receptor source for this set is an adult woman with Graves' disease, either hyperthyroidism or ophthalmopathy (not recorded which).

Ten or more counts support this clonotype. This rearrangement joins TRBV6-5 to TRBJ1-1, with 7 bases fitting TRBD1. The CDR3 is 15 residues long. Germline CDR1 is MNHEY and CDR2 is SVGAGI. Trimming at V came to 6 bases and at J to 0 bases, leaving 7 bases not matched to a gene. CDR3 bases: TGTGCCAGCAGGGCTACAGGGGATATGAACACTGAAGCTTTCTTT. The encoded protein is CASRATGDMNTEAFF.

This clonotype was seen ten or more times. This chain links TRBV10-3 with TRBJ2-7; 11 bases agree with TRBD2. CDR1 and CDR2 from the germline V gene are ENHRY and SYGVKD. There are 15 residues in the CDR3. V was clipped by 4 bases and J by 4 bases; unmatched bases: 6. The CDR3 DNA reads as TGTGCCATCAGTGGAACTAGCGGGAGAGGTTACGAGCAGTACTTC. Protein sequence: CAISGTSGRGYEQYF.

V and J are TRBV2 and TRBJ1-4; no reliable D call. Trimming took 7 bases from V and 2 from J, leaving 8 bases between them. The CDR3 covers 13 residues. Germline CDR1 SNHLY, CDR2 FYNNEI. The CDR3 region is CASKGRTNEKLFF. In DNA, the CDR3 is TGTGCCAGCAAAGGGCGGACTAATGAAAAACTGTTTTTT.

This clonotype has just a few counts. V gene TRBV7-2 combines with J gene TRBJ1-2, with D possibly TRBD1 on 5 matching bases. This CDR3 is 17 amino acids long. The V gene's germline CDR1 is SGHTA and CDR2 FQGNSA. The germline V and J ends were trimmed by 3 bases and 6 bases, with 23 bases remaining between them. DNA for the CDR3: TGTGCCAGCAGCTTGGGGCAGGGAGGAGTGGAAGCGGATGGCTACACCTTC. Its translation is CASSLGQGGVEADGYTF. Looking up the rest from reference TRBV7-2 and TRBJ1-2 gives the full variable domain: GAGVSQSPSNKVTEKGKDVELRCDPISGHTALYWYRQSLGQGLEFLIYFQGNSAPDKSGLPSDRFSAERTGGSVSTLTIQRTQQEDSAVYLCASSLGQGGVEADGYTFGSGTRLTVV.